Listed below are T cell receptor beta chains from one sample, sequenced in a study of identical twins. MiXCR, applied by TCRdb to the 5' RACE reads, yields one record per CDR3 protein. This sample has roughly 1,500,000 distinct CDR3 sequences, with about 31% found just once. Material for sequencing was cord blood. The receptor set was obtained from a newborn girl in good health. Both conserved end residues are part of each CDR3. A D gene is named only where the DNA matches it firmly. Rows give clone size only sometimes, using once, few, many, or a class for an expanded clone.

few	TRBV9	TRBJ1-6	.	TGTGCCAGCAGCGTAGAAGGGACCTCAGGTTCACCCCTCCACTTT	CASSVEGTSGSPLHF
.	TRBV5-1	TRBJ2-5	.	TGCGCCAGCAGCTTATACGGGCTAGGTAAAGAGACCCAGTACTTC	CASSLYGLGKETQYF
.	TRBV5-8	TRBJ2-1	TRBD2	TGTGCCAGCAACTTCGGACTAGCGAACAATGAGCAGTTCTTC	CASNFGLANNEQFF
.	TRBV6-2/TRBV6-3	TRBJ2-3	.	TGTGCCAGCAGTCCCGATACCCCGTGGACGCAGTATTTT	CASSPDTPWTQYF
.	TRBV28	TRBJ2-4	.	TGTGCCAACACGTCCCGAAACATTCAGTACTTC	CANTSRNIQYF
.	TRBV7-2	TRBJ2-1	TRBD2	TGTGCCAGCAGCACGGGACTAGTTGGAAATGAGCAGTTCTTC	CASSTGLVGNEQFF
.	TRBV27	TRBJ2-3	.	TGTGCCAGCAGTGGGCGCCCTGGGTACACAGATGCGCAGTATTTT	CASSGRPGYTDAQYF
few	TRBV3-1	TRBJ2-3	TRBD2	TGTGCCAGCAGCCAAGATAGCGGGAGGGCCCCCACAGATACGCAGTATTTT	CASSQDSGRAPTDTQYF
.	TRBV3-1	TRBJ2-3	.	TGTGCCAGCAGCCACTCGACTAGCACAGATACGCAGTATTTT	CASSHSTSTDTQYF
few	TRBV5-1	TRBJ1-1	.	TGCGCCAGCCCCCGGGACTTTCCGAACACTGAAGCTTTCTTT	CASPRDFPNTEAFF
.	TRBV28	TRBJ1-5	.	TGTGCCAGCAGTTCCAGCCCCGGGTCCCCCAATCAGCCCCAGCATTTT	CASSSSPGSPNQPQHF
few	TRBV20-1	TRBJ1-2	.	TGCAGTGCTAGAGATAACAGGCCCTATGGCTACACCTTC	CSARDNRPYGYTF
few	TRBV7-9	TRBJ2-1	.	TGTGCCAGCAGCCTCCCAGCGACCCGCGACTCTTACAATGAGCAGTTCTTC	CASSLPATRDSYNEQFF
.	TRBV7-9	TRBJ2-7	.	TGTGCCAGCACCTGGGATCGGGGCCCCTACGAGCAGTACTTC	CASTWDRGPYEQYF
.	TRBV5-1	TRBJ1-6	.	TGCGCCAGCAGCTTGGCCACCGACAGGCGTAATTCACCCCCCCACTTT	CASSLATDRRNSPPHF
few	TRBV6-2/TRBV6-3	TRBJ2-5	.	TGTGCCAGCAGTTACTCGGGGCGGTCCGTTCTTAACCAAGAGACCCAGTACTTC	CASSYSGRSVLNQETQYF
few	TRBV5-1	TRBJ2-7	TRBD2	TGCGCCAGCAGCTTGGAAGCGGGGGCTGTTTACGAGCAGTACTTC	CASSLEAGAVYEQYF
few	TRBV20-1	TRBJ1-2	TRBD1	TGCAGTGCTAGAGATTCCGGGACAGGGTCTAACTATGGCTACACCTTC	CSARDSGTGSNYGYTF
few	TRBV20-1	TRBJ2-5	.	TGCAGTGCTAGAGATTTCCCTAGGCAAGAGACCCAGTACTTC	CSARDFPRQETQYF
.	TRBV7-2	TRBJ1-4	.	TGTGCCAGCAGCCCATTGGTAGCCTTTGAAAAACTGTTTTTT	CASSPLVAFEKLFF
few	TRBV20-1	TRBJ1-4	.	TGCAGTGCTAGAGTGAGAGCTAATGAAAAACTGTTTTTT	CSARVRANEKLFF
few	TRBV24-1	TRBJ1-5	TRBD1	TGTGCCACCAGTGTGGGGGACAGAGATAATCAGCCCCAGCATTTT	CATSVGDRDNQPQHF
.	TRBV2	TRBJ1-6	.	TGTGCCAGCACTAATACCGGGACTCAAAATTCACCCCTCCACTTT	CASTNTGTQNSPLHF
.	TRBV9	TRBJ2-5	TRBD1	TGTGCCAGCAGCGTAGCGACAGGGAACCGTCAAGAGACCCAGTACTTC	CASSVATGNRQETQYF
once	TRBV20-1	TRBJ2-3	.	TGCAGTGCTCCGGTGGACGTAAGCACAGATACGCAGTATTTT	CSAPVDVSTDTQYF
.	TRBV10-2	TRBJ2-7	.	TGCGCCAGCAGTGAGGAGCGGGCTTCGACTGAACGAACCCCATACGAGCAGTACTTC	CASSEERASTERTPYEQYF
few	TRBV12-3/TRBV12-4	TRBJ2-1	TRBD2	TGTGCCAGCAGCCCCGGTCGCCGGGCTAGCGGGTACAATGAGCAGTTCTTC	CASSPGRRASGYNEQFF
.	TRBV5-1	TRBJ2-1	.	TGCGCCAGCAGCTTGTGGCTCGACAATGAGCAGTTCTTC	CASSLWLDNEQFF
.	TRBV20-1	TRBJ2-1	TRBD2	TGCAGTGCTAGCCAGACTAGCGCCGATGGGCAGTTCTTC	CSASQTSADGQFF
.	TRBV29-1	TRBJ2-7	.	TGCAGCGTCCTGGAATACAATGAGCAGTACTTC	CSVLEYNEQYF
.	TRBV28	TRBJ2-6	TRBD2	TGTGCCAGCAGTTTCCGGGTCCCTCTCACTAGCGGGAGGTCGGTCTCTGGGGCCAACGTCCTGACTTTC	CASSFRVPLTSGRSVSGANVLTF
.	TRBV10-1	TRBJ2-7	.	TGCGCCAGCAGTGAGTATCAGGTCTCCTACGAGCAGTACTTC	CASSEYQVSYEQYF
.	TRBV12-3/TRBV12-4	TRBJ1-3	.	TGTGCCAGCAGTTCGGGTCTCCACTCTGGAAACACCATATATTTT	CASSSGLHSGNTIYF
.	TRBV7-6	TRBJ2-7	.	TGTGCCAGCACCCCGGGACCCGGGAGACACTACGAGCAGTACTTC	CASTPGPGRHYEQYF
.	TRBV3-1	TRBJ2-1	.	TGTGCCAGCAGCCAACGTAATAGCGGCCTTGCGGAGCAGTTCTTC	CASSQRNSGLAEQFF
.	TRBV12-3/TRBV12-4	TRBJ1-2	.	TGTGCCAGCAGTTTAATGGGGATCGATGGCTACACCTTC	CASSLMGIDGYTF
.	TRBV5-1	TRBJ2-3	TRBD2	TGCGCCAGCAGCTCGCCGGGACTAGCGGGACCCCTTTGGGGCACAGATACGCAGTATTTT	CASSSPGLAGPLWGTDTQYF
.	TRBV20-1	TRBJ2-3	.	TGCAGTGCCCAAAGCGGAGGAAGCACAGATACGCAGTATTTT	CSAQSGGSTDTQYF
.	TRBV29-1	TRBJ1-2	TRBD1	TGCAGCGTTGATGAGACAGGGGTGGGCTATGGCTACACCTTC	CSVDETGVGYGYTF
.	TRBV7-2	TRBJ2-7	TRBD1	TGTGCCAGCAGCCTAACCAGGGGGCCCAACTACGAGCAGTACTTC	CASSLTRGPNYEQYF
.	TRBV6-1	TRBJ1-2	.	TGTGCCAGCAGTGAAGCAGGGGCGAATGGCTACACCTTC	CASSEAGANGYTF
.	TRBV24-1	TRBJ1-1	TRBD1	TGTGCCACCAGTGATCCTACAGGGGGGAACACTGAAGCTTTCTTT	CATSDPTGGNTEAFF
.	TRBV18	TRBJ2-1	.	TGTGCCAGCTCACCCCTGACTAGTCTACTTTACAATGAGCAGTTCTTC	CASSPLTSLLYNEQFF
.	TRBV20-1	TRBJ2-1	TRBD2	TGCAGTTCTCGACTAGCGGGGAAACCCAATGAGCAGTTCTTC	CSSRLAGKPNEQFF
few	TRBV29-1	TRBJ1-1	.	TGCAGCGCGGACAAATCAATGAACACTGAAGCTTTCTTT	CSADKSMNTEAFF
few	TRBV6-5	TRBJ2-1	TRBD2	TGTGCCAGCAGATCGAGGACTAGCGTTTACAATGAGCAGTTCTTC	CASRSRTSVYNEQFF
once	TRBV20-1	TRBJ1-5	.	TGCAGTGCTAGCCCAGGGAGGGAATGGAGCAATCAGCCCCAGCATTTT	CSASPGREWSNQPQHF
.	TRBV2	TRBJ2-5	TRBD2	TGTGCCAGCACAGAGGAACTAGCGGGAGTTGGGGAGCAGTACTTC	CASTEELAGVGEQYF
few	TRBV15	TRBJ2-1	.	TGTGCCACCAGCACAGGGCACAATGAGCAGTTCTTC	CATSTGHNEQFF
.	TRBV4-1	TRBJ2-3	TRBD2	TGCGCCAGCAGCCAAGAGACTAGCGGGAGGGATACGCAGTATTTT	CASSQETSGRDTQYF
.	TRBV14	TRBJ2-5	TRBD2	TGTGCCAGCAGCTCGCGGGGGGGCCTGGGGGAGCAGTACTTC	CASSSRGGLGEQYF
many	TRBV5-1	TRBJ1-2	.	TGCGCCAGCAGCTTGGACGCTAACTATGGCTACACCTTC	CASSLDANYGYTF
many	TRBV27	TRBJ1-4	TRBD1	TGTGCCAGCAGTGGGGGTGGGACAGGAGAGGAAAAACTGTTTTTT	CASSGGGTGEEKLFF
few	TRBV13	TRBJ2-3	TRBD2	TGTGCCAGCAGGTCACTAGCGGGAGGGCCGAATACGCAGTATTTT	CASRSLAGGPNTQYF
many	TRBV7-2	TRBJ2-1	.	TGTGCCAGCAGCTTCGAAGGTGAGCAGTTCTTC	CASSFEGEQFF
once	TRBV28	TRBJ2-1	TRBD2	TGTGCCAGCAGTGGCTCTAGCGGGAGGTTCAGTGAGCAGTTCTTC	CASSGSSGRFSEQFF
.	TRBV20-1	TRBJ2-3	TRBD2	TGCAGTGCTATTAGCGGGCCTAGCACAGATACGCAGTATTTT	CSAISGPSTDTQYF
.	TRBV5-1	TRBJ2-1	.	TGCGCCAGCAGCTTGGACCGCCCCCGGGCTAATGAGCAGTTCTTC	CASSLDRPRANEQFF